The 2 T cell receptor beta chains listed next were all sequenced from one sample in a study of blood T cell repertoires in COVID-19. The repertoire was sequenced with immunoSEQ multiplex PCR; TCRdb's copy has only in-frame clones and lacks some. The sample has some 160,000 clones; roughly 90% are singletons. Material for sequencing was peripheral blood. The receptors shown here come from a man younger than 30 with acute or convalescent COVID-19.

The J gene is TRBJ1-5, the V gene TRBV6-5, with D possibly being TRBD1 (5 bases). The CDR3 runs to 11 residues. In germline, CDR1 is MNHEY, CDR2 SVGAGI. V shed 10 bases and J shed 12 bases, with 16 bases lying between them. Here the CDR3 DNA reads TGTGCCACCATTCGAGGACAAATCCAGCATTTT. It yields the protein CATIRGQIQHF.

This sequence joins TRBV6-5 and TRBJ1-5; 8 nucleotides match TRBD1. Germline V gives CDR1 MNHEY, CDR2 SVGAGI. V gave up 5 bases and J gave up 2 bases; unmatched junction bases: 2. The CDR3 runs 14 residues. The chain's CDR3 is CASSTTGGNQPQHF. The CDR3 DNA is TGTGCCAGCAGTACGACAGGGGGCAATCAGCCCCAGCATTTT.